The source of this TCR beta chain is a study of response to subunit inactivated influenza vaccine. There are 15 residues in the CDR3. V shed 4 bases and J 6 bases; nucleotides not matched to a gene: 8. The germline V gene has CDR1 SGHVS and CDR2 FNYEAQ. TCRdb re-called the RT-PCR reads with MiXCR, one entry per CDR3 protein. The top ten clones hold 11% of a sample with approximately 680,000 distinct CDR3 sequences, roughly 14% of them seen once. This specimen was PBMCs from blood, taken about 11 days after vaccination. The clonotype was recovered from a man aged 50 to 60 who received an inactivated influenza vaccine. This sequence joins TRBV7-6 and TRBJ2-2, with TRBD1 matching over 7 bases. CDR3 sequence reads: CASSSSDRTPGELFF. The CDR3 DNA follows: TGTGCCAGCAGCTCCTCGGACAGGACCCCCGGGGAGCTGTTTTTT.